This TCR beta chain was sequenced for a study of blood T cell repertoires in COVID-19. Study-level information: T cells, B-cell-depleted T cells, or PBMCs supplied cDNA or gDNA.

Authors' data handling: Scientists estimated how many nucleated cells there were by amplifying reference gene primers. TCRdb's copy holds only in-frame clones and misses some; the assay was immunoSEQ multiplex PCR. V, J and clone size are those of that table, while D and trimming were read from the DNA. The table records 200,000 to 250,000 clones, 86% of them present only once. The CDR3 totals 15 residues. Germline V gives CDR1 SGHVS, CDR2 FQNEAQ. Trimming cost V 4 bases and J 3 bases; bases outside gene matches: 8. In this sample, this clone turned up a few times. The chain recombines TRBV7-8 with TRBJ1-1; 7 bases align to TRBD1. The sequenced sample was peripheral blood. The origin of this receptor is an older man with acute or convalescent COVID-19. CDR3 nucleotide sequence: TGTGCCAGCAGCTCAGGGACAGCCTACCACACTGAAGCTTTCTTT. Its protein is CASSSGTAYHTEAFF.